One and the same sample provided the 5 T cell receptor beta chains below, sequenced in a study of identical twins. TCRdb processed the 5' RACE reads anew with MiXCR; each CDR3 protein has one entry. The sample lists a few hundred thousand distinct CDR3 sequences; more than 9% were seen once. These data also formed part of another study, on yellow fever vaccine responses in identical twins.

The sample comprised PBMCs. These receptors all stem from a woman younger than 30 in good health.

The table lists this clonotype with many counts. The genes are TRBV5-6 and TRBJ2-1; TRBD1 matches 8 bases. The CDR3 consists of 14 residues. With V trimmed by 3 bases and J by 4 bases, 3 bases remained unmatched. Germline V lookup: CDR1 SGHDT, CDR2 YYEEEE. This CDR3 is CASSWTGRYNEQFF. The CDR3 bases are TGTGCCAGCAGCTGGACAGGGAGGTACAATGAGCAGTTCTTC.

This chain connects TRBV10-3 to TRBJ2-2, with 7 bases fitting TRBD2. Trimming removed 6 bases from V and 1 base from J; junction bases left unmatched: 5. Germline lookup yields CDR1 ENHRY and CDR2 SYGVKD. CDR3 size: 15 residues. The CDR3 DNA reads TGTGCCATCAGGGCTAGCGGATTGAACACCGGGGAGCTGTTTTTT. It translates to CAIRASGLNTGELFF.

Points on this clonotype: Since the CDR3 does not end with the conserved phenylalanine or tryptophan, this likely comes from a read error. The chain is built from TRBV20-1 and TRBJ2-1, with 10 bases that match TRBD2. Germline V lookup: CDR1 DFQATT, CDR2 SNEGSKA (reference sequence). The CDR3 has 16 amino acids. Trimming at V came to 6 bases and at J to 2 bases, leaving 10 bases not matched to a gene. The CDR3 DNA reads as TGCAGTGCCATGGGCGGGACTAGCGAGACCTACAATGAGCAGTTCTTA. Residues: CSAMGGTSETYNEQFL.

This clonotype came up many times. The chain carries TRBV25-1 and TRBJ2-5, with D perhaps matching TRBD2 (6 bases). This CDR3 spans 12 amino acids. V gave up 4 bases and J gave up 10 bases, with 13 bases separating them. Germline CDR1 reads MGHDK; CDR2 reads SYGVNS. This chain's CDR3 is CASSALGGGQYF. In nucleotides, the CDR3 is TGTGCCAGCAGTGCCCTGGGAGGAGGCCAGTACTTC.

This clonotype came up many times. V gene TRBV4-3 combines with J gene TRBJ2-5; the D gene could be TRBD1 or TRBD2 (6 bases each). Trimming cost V 0 bases and J 4 bases, with 12 bases left between them. CDR3 length equals 15 residues. CDR1 and CDR2 (germline): LGHNA, YSLEER. For the CDR3, the DNA is TGCGCCAGCAGCCAAGAGGGCAGGGGAGGAGAGACCCAGTACTTC. Its translation is CASSQEGRGGETQYF.